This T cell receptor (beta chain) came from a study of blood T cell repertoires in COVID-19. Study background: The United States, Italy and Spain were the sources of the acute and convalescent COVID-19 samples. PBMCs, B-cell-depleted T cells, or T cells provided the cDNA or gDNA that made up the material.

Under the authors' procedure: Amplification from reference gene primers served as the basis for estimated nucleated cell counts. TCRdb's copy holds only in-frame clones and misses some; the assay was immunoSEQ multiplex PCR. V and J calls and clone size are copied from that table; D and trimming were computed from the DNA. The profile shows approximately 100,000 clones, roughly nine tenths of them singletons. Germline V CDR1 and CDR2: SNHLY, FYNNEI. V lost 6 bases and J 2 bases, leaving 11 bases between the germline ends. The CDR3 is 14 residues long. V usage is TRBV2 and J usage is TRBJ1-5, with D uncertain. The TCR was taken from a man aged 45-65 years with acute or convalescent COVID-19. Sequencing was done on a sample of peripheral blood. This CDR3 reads CASREGRGNQPQHF. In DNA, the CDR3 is TGTGCCAGCAGAGAGGGTAGGGGCAATCAGCCCCAGCATTTT.